The T cell receptor beta chain under discussion was sequenced for a study of vaccination and CD4 T cells after COVID-19. Looking at the study overall: In culture, cells were exposed to overlapping spike peptides from SARS-CoV-2, HCoV-NL63, HCoV-OC43 and HCoV-229E. Cultures acting as controls obtained a CEFX pool, an HIV-1 Nef pool, or no peptide.

Treatment given: approximately nine-day PBMC culture with coronavirus spike peptide pools or control peptides (ViraFEST assay). The cultures had half their medium swapped for fresh IL-2 medium on days 3 and 7. The Oncomine TCR Beta short-read assay sequenced DNA from cultured CD4+ T cells. TCRdb independently ran MiXCR on the PCR reads; one entry per CDR3 protein. The profile shows about 21,000 distinct CDR3 sequences, around 62% of them singletons. With respect to this clonotype: Its specificity is unknown.

This specimen was CD4+ T cells from blood, cultured in vitro, taken before SARS-CoV-2 vaccination. The clonotype was recovered from a human donor who received a COVID-19 vaccine.

CDR3 residues: CASRADFGRYTYSPLHF. As DNA, the CDR3 is TGTGCCAGCAGGGCCGATTTCGGACGCTATACTTATTCACCCCTCCACTTT. The chain joins TRBV6-1 to TRBJ1-6; D is uncertain. The CDR3 consists of 17 residues. V was shortened by 6 bases and J by 8 bases, with 23 bases between the two germline ends. Germline CDR1 reads MNHNS; CDR2 reads SASEGT.